These T cell receptor beta chains were read from a single sample in a study of blood T cells in healthy people across ages. TCRdb used MiXCR to reprocess the 5' RACE reads, holding one entry per CDR3 protein. Here the sample spans 650,000 to 800,000 distinct CDR3 sequences, around 45% being singletons. What was sequenced was blood. These receptors all stem from a man aged 55-75 years in good health. Both conserved end residues are part of each CDR3. A D gene is named only where the DNA matches it firmly. Clone size appears in some rows only: once, few, many, or a class for an expanded clone.

cdr3_aa cdr3_nt v_call d_call clone_size cdr3_length j_call
CASRPQSNYGYTF TGTGCCAGCAGGCCTCAGAGTAACTATGGCTACACCTTC TRBV2 NA few 13 TRBJ1-2
CSVDWRTGADTQYF TGCAGCGTTGATTGGCGGACAGGGGCAGATACGCAGTATTTT TRBV29-1 TRBD1 few 14 TRBJ2-3
CASSWDNRETEAFF TGTGCCAGCAGCTGGGACAACAGAGAGACTGAAGCTTTCTTT TRBV5-5 NA NA 14 TRBJ1-1
CASSPTRGLAKRAGELFF TGCGCCAGCAGCCCCACTAGGGGTCTAGCTAAAAGGGCCGGGGAGCTGTTTTTT TRBV4-3 NA NA 18 TRBJ2-2
CASSKAAEGNTEAFF TGTGCCAGCAGCAAAGCGGCCGAGGGGAACACTGAAGCTTTCTTT TRBV21-1 NA NA 15 TRBJ1-1
CASDKKETGANVLTF TGTGCCAGCGACAAGAAGGAGACTGGGGCCAACGTCCTGACTTTC TRBV7-2 NA NA 15 TRBJ2-6
CASRGDRDHTQYF TGTGCCAGCAGAGGCGACAGAGACCATACGCAGTATTTT TRBV6-1 NA few 13 TRBJ2-3
CASRSPGQTGSLHF TGTGCCAGCAGGTCTCCGGGACAGACTGGGTCCCTCCACTTT TRBV28 TRBD1 NA 14 TRBJ1-6
CASSSGTGYNEQFF TGTGCCAGCAGCTCCGGGACAGGATACAATGAGCAGTTCTTC TRBV11-3 TRBD1 few 14 TRBJ2-1
CALGLSTQAFF TGTGCCTTGGGTTTATCGACTCAAGCTTTCTTT TRBV30 NA NA 11 TRBJ1-1
CASSDHWTEAFF TGTGCCAGCAGTGACCATTGGACGGAAGCTTTCTTT TRBV25-1 NA NA 12 TRBJ1-1
CASSRNGQAINQPQHF TGTGCCAGCAGCCGAAACGGACAGGCGATAAATCAGCCCCAGCATTTT TRBV7-8 TRBD1 NA 16 TRBJ1-5
CSASLDSGGQTQYF TGCAGTGCTAGTTTGGATAGCGGGGGGCAGACCCAGTACTTC TRBV20-1 TRBD2 NA 14 TRBJ2-5
CASSPSANNEQFF TGCGCCAGCTCCCCTTCAGCCAACAATGAGCAGTTCTTC TRBV5-1 NA few 13 TRBJ2-1
CASSGLMNTEAFF TGTGCCAGCAGTGGTTTGATGAACACTGAAGCTTTCTTT TRBV7-2 NA few 13 TRBJ1-1
CSARDPAGYEQYF TGCAGTGCTAGAGATCCGGCCGGCTACGAGCAGTACTTC TRBV20-1 NA NA 13 TRBJ2-7
CSARDGTGNEKLFF TGCAGTGCTAGAGATGGGACGGGTAATGAAAAACTGTTTTTT TRBV20-1 NA NA 14 TRBJ1-4
CASLLWAANTGELFF TGTGCCAGCCTCCTTTGGGCTGCAAACACCGGGGAGCTGTTTTTT TRBV5-6 NA NA 15 TRBJ2-2
CASSLGGRASLTTDTQYF TGCGCCAGCAGCTTGGGGGGCAGGGCGTCATTGACCACAGATACGCAGTATTTT TRBV5-1 NA NA 18 TRBJ2-3
CASSTKGHNEQFF TGCGCCAGCAGCACCAAGGGCCACAATGAGCAGTTCTTC TRBV5-1 NA NA 13 TRBJ2-1
CASSYLDHNGYTF TGTGCCAGCAGTTACTTGGACCACAATGGCTACACCTTC TRBV6-2/TRBV6-3 NA NA 13 TRBJ1-2
CASSSGHRRVNEQFF TGTGCCAGCAGCTCGGGTCACCGGAGAGTCAATGAGCAGTTCTTC TRBV7-9 NA many 15 TRBJ2-1
CAISDGTGSFEQYF TGTGCCATCAGTGATGGGACAGGGTCGTTTGAGCAGTACTTC TRBV10-3 TRBD1 NA 14 TRBJ2-4
CASSEFVGSPLHF TGTGCCAGCAGTGAATTCGTTGGCTCACCCCTCCACTTT TRBV25-1 NA few 13 TRBJ1-6
CAISDSGTERPSGYTF TGTGCCATCAGTGATTCCGGGACAGAGCGTCCGAGTGGCTACACCTTC TRBV10-3 TRBD1 once 16 TRBJ1-2
CASSPPVGGYTGELFF TGTGCCAGCAGCCCTCCTGTGGGCGGGTACACCGGGGAGCTGTTTTTT TRBV9 NA NA 16 TRBJ2-2
CASSGYPAGGYGYTF TGTGCCAGCAGTGGTTACCCAGCCGGCGGCTATGGCTACACCTTC TRBV25-1 NA few 15 TRBJ1-2
CASSLASRGDEDTQYF TGTGCCAGCAGCTTAGCTAGCCGGGGGGATGAAGATACGCAGTATTTT TRBV7-9 TRBD2 NA 16 TRBJ2-3
CASSYAVARGYEQYF TGTGCCAGCAGTTACGCGGTAGCCAGGGGCTACGAGCAGTACTTC TRBV6-5 NA few 15 TRBJ2-7
CASSLAGRGAQETQYF TGTGCCAGCAGCTTGGCCGGTCGGGGGGCCCAAGAGACCCAGTACTTC TRBV5-6 NA few 16 TRBJ2-5
CASSPSLENEQFF TGTGCCAGCTCACCAAGCTTAGAGAATGAGCAGTTCTTC TRBV18 NA NA 13 TRBJ2-1
CAWSGGDSYEQYF TGTGCCTGGAGTGGAGGGGACAGCTACGAGCAGTACTTC TRBV30 TRBD1 few 13 TRBJ2-7
CASSDDRGITDTQYF TGTGCCAGCTCAGACGACAGGGGTATCACAGATACGCAGTATTTT TRBV18 TRBD1 NA 15 TRBJ2-3
CASSPPFSFSYNEQFF TGTGCCAGCAGCCCTCCTTTTTCTTTCTCCTACAATGAGCAGTTCTTC TRBV11-2 NA few 16 TRBJ2-1
CASSLAGARGEQFF TGCGCCAGCAGCTTGGCAGGGGCGAGGGGTGAGCAGTTCTTC TRBV5-1 NA NA 14 TRBJ2-1
CASSVASGNSYNEQFF TGTGCCAGCAGCGTAGCGAGTGGCAACTCCTACAATGAGCAGTTCTTC TRBV9 NA NA 16 TRBJ2-1
CASSSQPYRTSGGAEETQYF TGTGCCAGCAGTTCCCAACCGTATAGGACTAGCGGGGGGGCAGAGGAGACCCAGTACTTC TRBV28 TRBD2 few 20 TRBJ2-5
CSVEDLGKPNNEQFF TGCAGCGTTGAAGATCTGGGCAAGCCGAACAATGAGCAGTTCTTC TRBV29-1 NA NA 15 TRBJ2-1
CASSPDRVVYNEQFF TGTGCCAGCTCACCGGACAGGGTCGTTTACAATGAGCAGTTCTTC TRBV18 TRBD1 few 15 TRBJ2-1
CASSAGSSSYNEQFF TGTGCCAGCAGCGCCGGGTCAAGCTCCTACAATGAGCAGTTCTTC TRBV9 NA few 15 TRBJ2-1
CASSHTEAFF TGTGCCAGCAGCCACACTGAAGCTTTCTTT TRBV7-9 NA NA 10 TRBJ1-1
CASSRGLPQETQYF TGTGCCAGCTCCCGGGGACTACCACAAGAGACCCAGTACTTC TRBV28 TRBD2 NA 14 TRBJ2-5
CASSPGQGDTQYF TGTGCCAGCTCACCAGGACAAGGAGATACGCAGTATTTT TRBV18 NA NA 13 TRBJ2-3
CASRLTGREETQYF TGTGCCAGCCGCCTGACAGGGAGGGAAGAGACCCAGTACTTC TRBV7-9 NA NA 14 TRBJ2-5
CASSLSPVRDYSYEQYF TGTGCCAGCAGTTTATCACCCGTACGGGACTACTCCTACGAGCAGTACTTC TRBV27 TRBD2 NA 17 TRBJ2-7
CASSPDRVRPEAFF TGTGCCAGCAGTCCGGACAGGGTGAGGCCTGAAGCTTTCTTT TRBV12-3/TRBV12-4 TRBD1 NA 14 TRBJ1-1
CSAPSGSYGQYF TGCAGCGCCCCCTCCGGCTCCTACGGGCAGTACTTC TRBV29-1 NA NA 12 TRBJ2-7
CASSYNRGRQPQHF TGTGCCAGCAGCTACAACAGGGGTAGACAGCCCCAGCATTTT TRBV7-2 TRBD1 NA 14 TRBJ1-5
CASSSTGTGINNSPLHF TGCGCCAGCAGCTCCACCGGGACAGGGATAAATAATTCACCCCTCCACTTT TRBV5-1 TRBD1 NA 17 TRBJ1-6
CASSSWTGGEEKLFF TGTGCCAGCAGTTCCTGGACAGGGGGTGAGGAAAAACTGTTTTTT TRBV12-3/TRBV12-4 TRBD1 NA 15 TRBJ1-4
CASSLPPLRETQYF TGTGCCAGCAGCTTACCACCTCTGAGGGAGACCCAGTACTTC TRBV7-9 NA few 14 TRBJ2-5
CASSSGQVNTEAFF TGTGCCAGCTCATCAGGACAGGTAAACACTGAAGCTTTCTTT TRBV18 TRBD1 few 14 TRBJ1-1
CASSSPAVALGYGYTF TGTGCCAGCAGTTCTCCGGCGGTAGCTTTAGGCTATGGCTACACCTTC TRBV6-6 NA few 16 TRBJ1-2
CASSSRPGQHSYNSPLHF TGTGCCAGCAGCTCTCGGCCGGGACAGCACTCCTATAATTCACCCCTCCACTTT TRBV6-2/TRBV6-3 TRBD1 NA 18 TRBJ1-6
CASRRGQASSYEQYF TGTGCCAGCAGACGGGGACAGGCGAGCTCCTACGAGCAGTACTTC TRBV27 TRBD1 NA 15 TRBJ2-7